This is a list of T cell receptor beta chains from one sample in a study of blood T cell repertoires in COVID-19. Profiling relied on immunoSEQ multiplex PCR, and the TCRdb table lists in-frame clones only, not all of them. The sample carries around 700,000 clones, 90% recorded once. The sequenced sample consisted of peripheral blood. The receptors here all came from a woman between 18 and 29 years old with acute or convalescent COVID-19. CDR3s include the opening cysteine and the closing phenylalanine or tryptophan. The D gene is left open where the match is weak. Only part of the rows carry a size: once, few, many, or a class if the clone is expanded.

clone size: NA
J gene: TRBJ2-7
V gene: TRBV9
D gene: TRBD1
CDR3 protein: CASSPRQGGYEQYF
CDR3 DNA: TGTGCCAGCAGCCCTCGACAGGGGGGCTACGAGCAGTACTTC

clone size: NA
J gene: TRBJ2-3
V gene: TRBV9
D gene: NA
CDR3 protein: CASSAPSSRSTDTQYF
CDR3 DNA: TGTGCCAGCAGCGCCCCAAGCTCCAGGAGCACAGATACGCAGTATTTT

clone size: NA
J gene: TRBJ2-7
V gene: TRBV6-5
D gene: NA
CDR3 protein: CASSPAGARGYEQYF
CDR3 DNA: TGTGCCAGCAGCCCCGCAGGGGCGAGGGGTTACGAGCAGTACTTC

clone size: NA
J gene: TRBJ1-6
V gene: TRBV30
D gene: TRBD1
CDR3 protein: CAWSPGTGNSPLHF
CDR3 DNA: TGTGCCTGGAGTCCCGGGACAGGGAATTCACCCCTCCACTTT

clone size: NA
J gene: TRBJ2-1
V gene: TRBV6-1
D gene: NA
CDR3 protein: CASSEVRQIYNEQFF
CDR3 DNA: TGTGCCAGCAGTGAAGTACGACAAATCTACAATGAGCAGTTCTTC

clone size: NA
J gene: TRBJ1-1
V gene: TRBV6-6
D gene: TRBD1
CDR3 protein: CASSSGTGQVAEAFF
CDR3 DNA: TGTGCCAGCAGTTCCGGGACAGGGCAAGTCGCTGAAGCTTTCTTT

clone size: NA
J gene: TRBJ1-2
V gene: TRBV3-1/TRBV3-2
D gene: NA
CDR3 protein: CASSQDRVGGGYTF
CDR3 DNA: TGTGCCAGCAGCCAAGATAGAGTGGGAGGTGGCTACACCTTC

clone size: NA
J gene: TRBJ2-1
V gene: TRBV24-1
D gene: TRBD2
CDR3 protein: CATSAGGLFNNEQFF
CDR3 DNA: TGTGCCACCAGTGCGGGGGGTCTTTTTAACAATGAGCAGTTCTTC

clone size: NA
J gene: TRBJ1-2
V gene: TRBV5-6
D gene: NA
CDR3 protein: CASSWTVLNYGYTF
CDR3 DNA: TGTGCCAGCAGCTGGACAGTGCTTAACTATGGCTACACCTTC

clone size: NA
J gene: TRBJ2-1
V gene: TRBV5-1
D gene: NA
CDR3 protein: CASSRAALGEQFF
CDR3 DNA: TGCGCCAGCTCGCGGGCGGCTTTGGGGGAGCAGTTCTTC

clone size: NA
J gene: TRBJ1-2
V gene: TRBV5-6
D gene: NA
CDR3 protein: CASTHNGEGLFGYTF
CDR3 DNA: TGTGCCAGCACCCACAATGGCGAAGGACTATTTGGCTACACCTTC

clone size: NA
J gene: TRBJ1-1
V gene: TRBV15
D gene: NA
CDR3 protein: CATSTGHLNTEAFF
CDR3 DNA: TGTGCCACCAGCACGGGACATCTAAACACTGAAGCTTTCTTT

clone size: NA
J gene: TRBJ2-7
V gene: TRBV21-1
D gene: NA
CDR3 protein: CASSMSLGGLGREQYF
CDR3 DNA: TGTGCCAGCAGCATGTCTCTAGGAGGTCTTGGGCGCGAGCAGTACTTC

clone size: NA
J gene: TRBJ1-6
V gene: TRBV6-1
D gene: NA
CDR3 protein: CASSEEAGDGNSPLHF
CDR3 DNA: TGTGCCAGCAGTGAAGAAGCAGGGGACGGCAATTCACCCCTCCACTTT

clone size: NA
J gene: TRBJ2-7
V gene: TRBV9
D gene: TRBD1
CDR3 protein: CASSVALDREYEQYF
CDR3 DNA: TGTGCCAGCAGCGTAGCTCTAGACAGGGAATACGAGCAGTACTTC

clone size: NA
J gene: TRBJ1-2
V gene: TRBV7-8
D gene: NA
CDR3 protein: CASSPRQFNYGYTF
CDR3 DNA: TGTGCCAGCAGCCCCCGACAGTTTAACTATGGCTACACCTTC

clone size: NA
J gene: TRBJ1-1
V gene: TRBV18
D gene: NA
CDR3 protein: CASSPYAGEHTEAFF
CDR3 DNA: TGTGCCAGCTCACCATACGCAGGGGAACACACTGAAGCTTTCTTT

clone size: NA
J gene: TRBJ1-2
V gene: TRBV6-1
D gene: NA
CDR3 protein: CASSDRAGRNYGYTF
CDR3 DNA: TGTGCCAGCAGTGATAGAGCCGGGAGGAACTATGGCTACACCTTC

clone size: once
J gene: TRBJ1-2
V gene: TRBV11-2
D gene: NA
CDR3 protein: CASPGGNYGYTF
CDR3 DNA: TGTGCCAGCCCGGGTGGTAACTATGGCTACACCTTC

clone size: NA
J gene: TRBJ1-2
V gene: TRBV7-2
D gene: NA
CDR3 protein: CASSLGTPINYGYTF
CDR3 DNA: TGTGCCAGCAGCCTCGGGACACCGATTAACTATGGCTACACCTTC

clone size: NA
J gene: TRBJ2-3
V gene: TRBV9
D gene: NA
CDR3 protein: CASSFSQGGTDTQYF
CDR3 DNA: TGTGCCAGCAGTTTTTCCCAGGGTGGGACAGATACGCAGTATTTT

clone size: NA
J gene: TRBJ1-2
V gene: TRBV25-1
D gene: TRBD1
CDR3 protein: CASSDAGTGPYGYTF
CDR3 DNA: TGTGCCAGCAGTGACGCTGGGACAGGACCATATGGCTACACCTTC

clone size: NA
J gene: TRBJ2-5
V gene: TRBV30
D gene: NA
CDR3 protein: CAWSVRSQETQYF
CDR3 DNA: TGTGCCTGGAGTGTACGCAGTCAAGAGACCCAGTACTTC

clone size: NA
J gene: TRBJ1-1
V gene: TRBV6-6
D gene: NA
CDR3 protein: CASSYSTGPNTEAFF
CDR3 DNA: TGTGCCAGCAGTTACTCGACAGGACCGAACACTGAAGCTTTCTTT

clone size: NA
J gene: TRBJ1-2
V gene: TRBV9
D gene: NA
CDR3 protein: CASTPGGTYYGYTF
CDR3 DNA: TGTGCCAGCACTCCCGGGGGGACTTACTATGGCTACACCTTC

clone size: few
J gene: TRBJ2-1
V gene: TRBV1
D gene: NA
CDR3 protein: CTSRGQSSYNEQFF
CDR3 DNA: TGCACCAGCAGAGGACAGTCGTCCTACAATGAGCAGTTCTTC

clone size: NA
J gene: TRBJ1-6
V gene: TRBV24-1
D gene: TRBD1
CDR3 protein: CATCTVEPGTEYSPLHF
CDR3 DNA: TGTGCCACCTGTACGGTTGAACCCGGGACAGAATATTCACCCCTCCACTTT

clone size: NA
J gene: TRBJ1-1
V gene: TRBV30
D gene: NA
CDR3 protein: CAWSISFGEAFF
CDR3 DNA: TGTGCCTGGAGTATCTCCTTCGGTGAAGCTTTCTTT

clone size: NA
J gene: TRBJ2-7
V gene: TRBV6-1
D gene: TRBD1
CDR3 protein: CASSEFGQGAYEQYF
CDR3 DNA: TGTGCCAGCAGTGAATTTGGACAGGGGGCTTACGAGCAGTACTTC

clone size: NA
J gene: TRBJ2-2
V gene: TRBV19
D gene: NA
CDR3 protein: CASSTDSDPLQGELFF
CDR3 DNA: TGTGCCAGTAGTACCGACAGTGACCCGCTCCAGGGGGAGCTGTTTTTT

clone size: NA
J gene: TRBJ1-2
V gene: TRBV4-2
D gene: TRBD1
CDR3 protein: CASSPMTGTVYGYTF
CDR3 DNA: TGTGCCAGCAGCCCGATGACCGGGACAGTCTATGGCTACACCTTC

clone size: NA
J gene: TRBJ1-1
V gene: TRBV9
D gene: TRBD1
CDR3 protein: CASSPGDRQNTEAFF
CDR3 DNA: TGTGCCAGCAGCCCGGGGGACAGACAGAACACTGAAGCTTTCTTT

clone size: NA
J gene: TRBJ1-2
V gene: TRBV6-5
D gene: NA
CDR3 protein: CASSSTGLGNYGYTF
CDR3 DNA: TGTGCCAGCAGTTCGACAGGTTTGGGCAACTATGGCTACACCTTC

clone size: NA
J gene: TRBJ1-4
V gene: TRBV7-9
D gene: NA
CDR3 protein: CASRPGHLATNEKLFF
CDR3 DNA: TGTGCCAGCAGACCTGGGCACCTGGCAACTAATGAAAAACTGTTTTTT

clone size: NA
J gene: TRBJ2-1
V gene: TRBV28
D gene: NA
CDR3 protein: CASSPGTVNEQFF
CDR3 DNA: TGTGCCAGCAGTCCCGGGACTGTCAATGAGCAGTTCTTC

clone size: NA
J gene: TRBJ2-1
V gene: TRBV6-2/TRBV6-3
D gene: TRBD1
CDR3 protein: CASSWPRGQGVSGYRGEQFF
CDR3 DNA: TGTGCCAGCAGTTGGCCCAGGGGACAGGGGGTGAGTGGCTATAGGGGTGAGCAGTTCTTC

clone size: NA
J gene: TRBJ1-2
V gene: TRBV5-1
D gene: NA
CDR3 protein: CASSLTRGYGYTF
CDR3 DNA: TGCGCCAGCAGCTTGACCAGGGGATATGGCTACACCTTC

clone size: NA
J gene: TRBJ2-7
V gene: TRBV7-2
D gene: NA
CDR3 protein: CASSPGWLSYEQYF
CDR3 DNA: TGTGCCAGCAGCCCAGGGTGGCTATCCTACGAGCAGTACTTC

clone size: NA
J gene: TRBJ2-1
V gene: TRBV11-3
D gene: TRBD2
CDR3 protein: CASSLGGTRNEQFF
CDR3 DNA: TGTGCCAGCAGCCTCGGGGGGACTCGCAATGAGCAGTTCTTC

clone size: NA
J gene: TRBJ1-1
V gene: TRBV19
D gene: TRBD1
CDR3 protein: CASSVRYGDRENTEAFF
CDR3 DNA: TGTGCCAGTAGTGTAAGGTATGGAGACAGGGAGAACACTGAAGCTTTCTTT

clone size: NA
J gene: TRBJ1-1
V gene: TRBV29-1
D gene: TRBD1
CDR3 protein: CSAGQTNTEAFF
CDR3 DNA: TGCAGCGCGGGACAGACGAACACTGAAGCTTTCTTT

clone size: NA
J gene: TRBJ1-1
V gene: TRBV21-1
D gene: NA
CDR3 protein: CASSKVGTADGRNTEAFF
CDR3 DNA: TGTGCCAGCAGCAAAGTAGGGACAGCTGACGGACGAAACACTGAAGCTTTCTTT

clone size: NA
J gene: TRBJ2-5
V gene: TRBV2
D gene: NA
CDR3 protein: CASRGEPGIQYF
CDR3 DNA: TGTGCCAGCAGGGGAGAACCTGGGATCCAGTACTTC

clone size: NA
J gene: TRBJ1-2
V gene: TRBV11-2
D gene: NA
CDR3 protein: CASSLDGPGWVGYTF
CDR3 DNA: TGTGCCAGCAGCTTAGATGGGCCCGGATGGGTGGGCTACACCTTC

clone size: NA
J gene: TRBJ1-2
V gene: TRBV7-8
D gene: TRBD1
CDR3 protein: CASSLVGTGAFYGYTF
CDR3 DNA: TGTGCCAGCAGCTTAGTCGGGACAGGGGCCTTCTATGGCTACACCTTC

clone size: NA
J gene: TRBJ1-1
V gene: TRBV6-5
D gene: TRBD1
CDR3 protein: CASRPGQGTTEAFF
CDR3 DNA: TGTGCCAGCAGACCGGGACAGGGGACCACTGAAGCTTTCTTT

clone size: once
J gene: TRBJ2-7
V gene: TRBV4-1
D gene: NA
CDR3 protein: CASSQGVSGYEQYF
CDR3 DNA: TGCGCCAGCAGCCAAGGAGTTAGCGGATACGAGCAGTACTTC

clone size: few
J gene: TRBJ2-2
V gene: TRBV28
D gene: TRBD2
CDR3 protein: CASSFIAGGPTGELFF
CDR3 DNA: TGTGCCAGCAGTTTCATAGCGGGGGGACCTACCGGGGAGCTGTTTTTT

clone size: NA
J gene: TRBJ1-2
V gene: TRBV19
D gene: TRBD1
CDR3 protein: CASTAGGTGDYGYTF
CDR3 DNA: TGTGCCAGTACCGCAGGGGGTACAGGGGACTATGGCTACACCTTC

clone size: NA
J gene: TRBJ2-7
V gene: TRBV11-2
D gene: NA
CDR3 protein: CASSLWRDSYEQYF
CDR3 DNA: TGTGCCAGCAGCCTTTGGAGGGACAGCTACGAGCAGTACTTC